This is a list of T cell receptor beta chains from one sample in a study of blood T cell repertoires in COVID-19. The protocol was immunoSEQ multiplex PCR, while the TCRdb copy is restricted to in-frame clones and leaves out a portion. The table includes around 150,000 clones, approximately 79% detected once. The sample was peripheral blood. Source of these receptors: a middle-aged woman with COVID-19, enrolled during active disease. CDR3s include the opening cysteine and the closing phenylalanine or tryptophan.

CDR3: CASSQEGGLADTQYF
V: TRBV3-1/TRBV3-2

CDR3: CASGSNRVENSPLHF
V: TRBV19

CDR3: CASTTGGDLDEQFF
V: TRBV21-1

CDR3: CASSLHQGEPQHF
V: TRBV7-3

CDR3: CASSQDAVTMYGYTF
V: TRBV4-1

CDR3: CATSRGRVVQQETQYF
V: TRBV15

CDR3: CASSQVELAEETQYF
V: TRBV4-1

CDR3: CASSPAGGSSYNEQFF
V: TRBV7-2

CDR3: CASSSRTPGTDTQYF
V: TRBV6-5

CDR3: CASTQQGSGNTIYF
V: TRBV14

CDR3: CASSSSREIRNEQFF
V: TRBV13

CDR3: CSVVATTDTQYF
V: TRBV29-1

CDR3: CASRLAGSYEQYF
V: TRBV27

CDR3: CASSQFSSPNYGYTF
V: TRBV14

CDR3: CASSESPGYNEQFF
V: TRBV10-1

CDR3: CASSEARFWGPSTGEQYF
V: TRBV2

CDR3: CASRGGASGKSEQYF
V: TRBV6-5